This T cell receptor (beta chain) comes out of a study of T cells after yellow fever vaccination. Study results and limitations: The booster saw the reappearance of most primary-vaccination clones (approximately 97% CD4, 70% to 90% CD8).

MiXCR, run by TCRdb on the 5' RACE reads, gives a single entry per CDR3 protein. The table records about 220,000 distinct CDR3 sequences, roughly 6.2% of them present only once. This clonotype was counted ten times or more. The antigen is undetermined. Germline V lookup: CDR1 SEHNR, CDR2 FQNEAQ (reference sequence). The V and J ends lost 3 bases and 5 bases respectively, with 13 bases between them. CDR3 size: 14 residues. The gene calls are TRBV7-9 and TRBJ2-5, with D tentatively TRBD1 (6 bases). The sequence derives from a young man who received the YFV17D yellow fever vaccine. Sample: CD4+ T cells sorted from PBMCs, taken on the day of the yellow fever booster vaccination. The CDR3 DNA reads TGTGCCAGCAGCTTTACAGGGCTTCAGGAGACCCAGTACTTC. Translating it yields CASSFTGLQETQYF.